This T cell receptor (beta chain) stems from a study of regulatory T cells in long-lasting Graves disease. Building of the TCR beta libraries involved iRepertoire HTBI primers and Arm-PCR of CDR3 regions. From the multiplex PCR reads, TCRdb called clonotypes with MiXCR, one entry per CDR3 protein. The sample shows around 450,000 distinct CDR3 sequences, roughly 15% of them seen only once. Time point noted: newly diagnosed GD, antithyroid drugs for less than 3 months. PBMCs provided the RNA from which the TCR library was made. The germline V and J ends were trimmed by 2 bases and 2 bases, with 6 bases remaining between them. Germline V gene sequence: CDR1 DFQATT, CDR2 SNEGSKA (reference sequence). The CDR3 consists of 12 residues. The sample also formed part of further work on T cells in Graves' hyperthyroidism and ophthalmopathy. That report adds: TCR CDR3 underwent first-round RT-PCR with the HTBI primer set.

This specimen was peripheral blood mononuclear cells (PBMCs), taken at new diagnosis, from a patient treated with antithyroid drugs. The chain recombines TRBV20-1 with TRBJ1-2; D gene ambiguous. The receptor comes from a man between 40 and 49 years old with Graves disease. In DNA form, the CDR3 reads TGCAGTGCTAGATGGATCAACTATGGCTACACCTTC. This codes for CSARWINYGYTF.